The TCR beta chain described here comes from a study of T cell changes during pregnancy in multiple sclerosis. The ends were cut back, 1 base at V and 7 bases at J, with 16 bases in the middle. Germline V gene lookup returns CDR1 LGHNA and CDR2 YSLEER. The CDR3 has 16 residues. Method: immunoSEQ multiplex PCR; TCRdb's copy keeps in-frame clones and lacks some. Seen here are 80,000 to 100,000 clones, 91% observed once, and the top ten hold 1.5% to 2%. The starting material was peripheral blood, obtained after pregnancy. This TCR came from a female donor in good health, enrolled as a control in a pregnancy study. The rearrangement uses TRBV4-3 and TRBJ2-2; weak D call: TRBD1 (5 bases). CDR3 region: CASSQVSTAQGGELFF. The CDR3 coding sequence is TGCGCCAGCAGCCAAGTTTCAACAGCCCAGGGCGGGGAGCTGTTTTTT.